The 21 T cell receptor beta chains in this list originate from one sample, sequenced in a study of technical replicates of blood from a handful of donors. Sequenced by immunoSEQ multiplex PCR; TCRdb stores in-frame clones only, minus some. This table has about 67,000 clones, about 98% appearing once. Sequencing was done on a sample of T cells isolated from PBMCs. The origin of the receptors is a human donor in good health.

J is TRBJ2-7 and V is TRBV5-1, with 9 nucleotides matching TRBD1. Germline V CDR1 and CDR2: SGHRS, YFSETQ. V dropped 6 bases and J dropped 4; count of bases not matched to a gene: 8. The CDR3 consists of 14 residues. This CDR3 reads CASNSGQGVYEQYF. The CDR3 nucleotides read TGCGCCAGCAACTCGGGACAGGGTGTGTACGAGCAGTACTTC.

The V gene is TRBV9, the J gene TRBJ2-1, with TRBD2 identical over 7 bases. The CDR3 extends over 14 amino acids. V was clipped by 4 bases and J by 3 bases; unmatched bases: 4. Germline V CDR1 and CDR2: SGDLS, YYNGEE. In nucleotides, the CDR3 is TGTGCCAGCAGCCTCAGCGGGAACTACAATGAGCAGTTCTTC. Translating it yields CASSLSGNYNEQFF.

The V call is TRBV5-1, the J call TRBJ2-7; D is perhaps TRBD2 (5 bases). This CDR3 contains 15 residues. CDR1 and CDR2 from the germline V gene are SGHRS and YFSETQ. V dropped 4 bases and J dropped 4 bases, with 18 bases sitting between them. The CDR3 DNA follows: TGCGCCAGCAGCCTCGAGGGAAGCTTTAGATACGAGCAGTACTTC. Protein: CASSLEGSFRYEQYF.

The rearrangement uses TRBV14 and TRBJ1-2; TRBD1 might be the D (5 bases). The V gene's germline CDR1 is SGHDN and CDR2 FVKESK. CDR3 length: 13 amino acids. V was clipped by 2 bases and J by 6 bases, with 10 bases between them. The CDR3 spells CASSQRQGDGYTF. Written as DNA, the CDR3 is TGTGCCAGCAGCCAACGCCAAGGGGATGGCTACACCTTC.

This clone was detected only a few times. The rearrangement uses TRBV4-1 and TRBJ2-5; 9 bases agree with TRBD2. In germline, CDR1 is MGHRA, CDR2 YSYEKL. V trimming: 3 bases; J trimming: 2 bases; junction bases outside the gene matches: 4. CDR3 length: 15 residues. The CDR3 nucleotides read TGCGCCAGCAGCCATGTTAGCGGGGGACAAGAGACCCAGTACTTC. Amino acids: CASSHVSGGQETQYF.

This chain connects TRBV19 to TRBJ1-1, with D possibly being TRBD1 (5 bases). The CDR3 is made up of 12 amino acids. Germline V gene sequence: CDR1 LNHDA, CDR2 SQIVND (reference sequence). Trimming pared 5 bases from V and 10 bases from J, leaving 14 bases between. CDR3 sequence (DNA): TGTGCCAGTAGTTCGGGGAGGGGATCAGCTTTCTTT. The encoded protein is CASSSGRGSAFF.

V and J are TRBV27 and TRBJ2-3, with TRBD2 as a possible D gene (6 bases). The germline V gene has CDR1 MNHEY and CDR2 SMNVEV (reference sequence). The CDR3 totals 14 residues. V was clipped by 7 bases and J by 0 bases, with 11 bases between them. The CDR3 DNA follows: TGTGCCAGCATGGACTACCGAAGCACAGATACGCAGTATTTT. Residues: CASMDYRSTDTQYF.

This clone has only one observation. The rearrangement links TRBV4-2 to TRBJ2-3; 8 nucleotides line up with TRBD2. V dropped 6 bases and J dropped 6; count of bases not matched to a gene: 17. Per germline, CDR1 LGHNA and CDR2 YNFKEQ. The CDR3 sequence is 17 residues long. The CDR3 DNA sequence: TGTGCCAGCAGACTTGTCGGGAGCGGGAGACTTCGGGATACGCAGTATTTT. This translates into CASRLVGSGRLRDTQYF.

This clone was picked up one time. This chain uses TRBV4-1 with TRBJ1-1; 10 nucleotides align to TRBD1. Germline V lookup: CDR1 MGHRA, CDR2 YSYEKL. The length of the CDR3 is 17 residues. V gave up 2 bases and J gave up 0 bases; unmatched junction bases: 6. CDR3 sequence reads: CASSQLDRGPMNTEAFF. CDR3 bases: TGCGCCAGCAGCCAACTTGACAGGGGGCCTATGAACACTGAAGCTTTCTTT.

This clone occurred once. The chain couples TRBV5-1 to TRBJ2-2; 11 nucleotides agree with TRBD2. V was clipped by 0 bases and J by 4 bases; unmatched bases: 14. Germline V gene sequence: CDR1 SGHRS, CDR2 YFSETQ. This CDR3 has 20 residues. The CDR3 coding sequence is TGCGCCAGCAGCTTGGCCCCGGGACTAGCGGCAATGAGAGCCACCGGGGAGCTGTTTTTT. It codes for CASSLAPGLAAMRATGELFF.

The rearrangement uses TRBV7-9 and TRBJ2-1, with 10 bases lining up with TRBD2. V lost 3 bases, J lost 7 bases, and 6 bases stayed unmatched. The germline gives CDR1 SEHNR, CDR2 FQNEAQ (reference sequence). The CDR3 is 15 amino acids. The CDR3 DNA reads TGTGCCAGCAGCTTTGGACTAGCGGCCGCAAATGAGCAGTTCTTC. This translates into CASSFGLAAANEQFF.

The rearrangement links TRBV7-2 to TRBJ1-1; D unresolved. Per germline, CDR1 SGHTA and CDR2 FQGNSA. The V and J ends lost 2 bases and 5 bases respectively, with 12 bases between them. The CDR3 sequence is 14 residues long. The CDR3 here is CASSLTGRPTEAFF. For the CDR3, the DNA is TGTGCCAGCAGCTTAACGGGGAGGCCGACTGAAGCTTTCTTT.

V and J are TRBV6-1 and TRBJ2-7; 7 bases are a match to TRBD1. V was pared by 7 bases and J by 2 bases, with 11 bases of the junction left unmatched. The germline gives CDR1 MNHNS, CDR2 SASEGT. CDR3 length equals 15 residues. CDR3 sequence reads: CASKGTAPTTYEQYF. In DNA, the CDR3 is TGTGCCAGCAAAGGGACAGCTCCCACCACCTACGAGCAGTACTTC.

V and J are TRBV6-1 and TRBJ1-5, with D possibly TRBD1 on 5 matching bases. The CDR3 has 14 residues. V lost 4 bases and J 3 bases, leaving 10 bases between the germline ends. Germline CDR1 MNHNS, CDR2 SASEGT. The CDR3 here is CASSGYRSNQPQHF. The CDR3 DNA reads TGTGCCAGCAGTGGCTACAGGTCCAATCAGCCCCAGCATTTT.

The chain combines TRBV11-3 with TRBJ2-7; TRBD2 matches 7 bases. V dropped 4 bases and J dropped 3; count of bases not matched to a gene: 6. CDR1 and CDR2 from the germline V gene are SGHNT and YENEEA. The CDR3 is made up of 14 amino acids. The CDR3 bases are TGTGCCAGCAGCTACACCCGGGACTACTACGAGCAGTACTTC. Protein sequence: CASSYTRDYYEQYF. The full variable domain, with the rest looked up from reference TRBV11-3 and TRBJ2-7, is EAGVVQSPRYKIIEKKQPVAFWCNPISGHNTLYWYLQNLGQGPELLIRYENEEAVDDSQLPKDRFSAERLKGVDSTLKIQPAELGDSAVYLCASSYTRDYYEQYFGPGTRLTVT.

J is TRBJ2-1 and V is TRBV5-1, with TRBD1 identical over 10 bases. The CDR3 contains 14 residues. Germline CDR1 reads SGHRS; CDR2 reads YFSETQ. V was clipped by 4 bases and J by 10 bases; unmatched bases: 8. Here the CDR3 DNA reads TGCGCCAGCAGCCTGGGACAGGGGATCCGGGAGCAGTTCTTC. Protein product: CASSLGQGIREQFF.

This chain links TRBV6-6 with TRBJ1-2; the match to TRBD1 covers 7 bases. Losses at the gene ends were 2 bases for V and 4 bases for J; bases not matched to a gene: 7. CDR1 and CDR2 (germline): MNHNY, SVGAGI (reference sequence). This CDR3 has 15 residues. This CDR3 reads CASSYVGDSLYGYTF. CDR3 DNA: TGTGCCAGCAGTTACGTTGGGGACAGCCTCTATGGCTACACCTTC.

The chain links TRBV7-2 to TRBJ1-1; tentative D call: TRBD1 (5 bases). The V and J ends lost 3 bases and 1 base respectively, with 18 bases between them. The CDR3 runs to 17 residues. Per the germline V gene, CDR1 is SGHTA and CDR2 is FQGNSA. The DNA for the CDR3 is TGTGCCAGCAGCTTGGGACTTTATCGTAGAGGGAACACTGAAGCTTTCTTT. Protein: CASSLGLYRRGNTEAFF.

CDR3 protein: CTSSHQAPNEQFF. The CDR3 nucleotides are TGCACCAGCAGCCACCAGGCCCCAAATGAGCAGTTCTTC. This chain connects TRBV1 to TRBJ2-1; TRBD1, the D gene given by the table, was not confirmed from the DNA. TRBV1 is flagged as a pseudogene. This CDR3 is built from 13 residues.

This clone occurred once. The rearrangement joins TRBV11-2 to TRBJ2-7; 11 bases align to TRBD2. The CDR3 contains 16 residues. V gave up 3 bases and J gave up 0 bases; unmatched junction bases: 4. Looked up from germline, CDR1 is SGHAT and CDR2 is FQNNGV. The CDR3 coding sequence is TGTGCCAGCAGCTTCGGGACTAGCGGTTTCTCCTACGAGCAGTACTTC. Protein: CASSFGTSGFSYEQYF.

The CDR3 reads CASSSGGSLYEQYF. CDR3 nucleotide sequence: TGTGCCAGCAGCTCCGGCGGGAGTCTTTACGAGCAGTACTTC. The chain employs TRBV7-9 and TRBJ2-7; 7 nucleotides agree with TRBD2. The CDR3 runs to 14 residues. V lost 4 bases and J lost 4; bases outside the gene matches: 7. The germline V gene encodes CDR1 SEHNR and CDR2 FQNEAQ (reference sequence).